This paragraph covers one T cell receptor beta chain sequence. The clone's antigen remains unknown. Per-nucleotide qualities are absent, and no much larger clonotype sits a single base away. Whole blood was collected in K2EDTA tubes by collaborating institutions according to the institutions' own protocols. For TCRbeta analysis, collaborators shipped samples as frozen whole blood, isolated PBMCs, or DNA extracted from either of those sample types. The data originate from a study of blood T cell repertoires in COVID-19 (dated by TCRdb to about 2020). Regarding the study in general: Samples from collaborators originated in the United States, Italy and Spain and spanned both the acute and convalescent phases of COVID-19. The material from the prospective study consisted of cDNA or gDNA derived from T cells, B-cell-depleted T cells, or PBMCs. Deeply sampled blood TCRbeta repertoires from subjects exposed to, actively infected with, or recovered from COVID-19 were included in the dataset. The repertoires were released in a freely available public database intended as a resource for research on the immune response to SARS-CoV-2. Samples came from the ongoing ImmuneRACE study (first 160 participants) plus 1,254 subjects from 6 global collaborators. Sample metadata almost always included a de-identified subject ID, COVID-19 status, age in years and sex. HLA class I and class II types, where available, came from metadata supplied by the sample provider rather than from assay-based typing. Results and caveats for the whole study, not just this receptor: How much clinical and demographic metadata was included differed by source and by participant, and the metadata was provided uncurated.

The immunoSEQ Assay, a bias-controlled multiplex PCR, was used to amplify TCRbeta CDR3 regions from genomic DNA. In the authors' own workflow: The number of nucleated cells in each sample was estimated by amplification of reference gene primers within the assay. To quantify the absolute abundance of each unique TCRbeta CDR3 rearrangement, sequence reads were collapsed and filtered. Productive Simpson clonality was computed per sample as the square root of Simpson's diversity index over productive rearrangements. TCRdb took over this immuneACCESS table, retaining in-frame rearrangements with V and J assigned. Such tables are incomplete; in checked studies, under half of the missing clones stem from an unresolved V gene, and the remainder is unexplained. The DNA was the basis for D and trimming; V, J and clone size are from that table. The sample has 65,000 to 85,000 clones on record, approximately 90% of them singletons. The ten top clones hold 15% to 20% of the sample.

The CDR3 spans 14 residues, from the cysteine through the phenylalanine. Kept here is only the CDR3 DNA, which spans 42 bases and is read in frame from base 1. At the junction V is shortened by 8 bases and J by 4 bases; bases outside the gene matches: 9. The germline V gene provides CDR1 MDHEN and CDR2 SYDVKM. The sample consisted of peripheral blood. The chain was built from TRBV28 and TRBJ2-5; TRBD2 aligns with 8 central bases. The clonotype originates from a human donor in a cohort sampled during active COVID-19. The CDR3 in this case is CASLSPGGIETQYF. The DNA sequence reads TGTGCCAGCCTCTCCCCGGGAGGGATAGAGACCCAGTACTTC.